This T cell receptor (beta chain) appears in the sequencing data of a study of human T cells and chemical hapten exposure. TCRdb used MiXCR to reprocess the RACE reads, holding one entry per CDR3 protein. The data contain 95,000 to 150,000 distinct CDR3 sequences, 11% of them seen just once; the ten biggest clones take up 2.4%. Time point noted: patch test 3, about 24 weeks after DPC sensitization. Indicated treatment: therapeutic diphenylcyclopropenone sensitization with weekly scalp DPC. Whole blood, unfractionated, served as the material for total RNA extraction. The CDR3 loop spans 10 amino acids. V dropped 4 bases and J dropped 4 bases, with 0 bases sitting between them. This clonotype was detected many times.

The sequences come from whole blood, collected in connection with sensitization to the hapten diphenylcyclopropenone (DPC). The receptor comes from a woman in her 50s with alopecia areata. Some clones in this sample may be carry-over from other donors' samples. The chain links TRBV12-3 or TRBV12-4 to TRBJ2-3; D unresolved. The CDR3 region has the DNA TGTGCCAGCAGTTCAGATACGCAGTATTTT. This codes for CASSSDTQYF.